This TCR beta chain was identified during a study of T-cell memory formation after mild COVID-19. Looking at the study overall: Largely, the TCR clusters proved donor specific.

Using its own MiXCR run on the 5' RACE reads, TCRdb lists one record per CDR3 protein. The sample holds around 220,000 distinct CDR3 sequences; about 15% are singletons and the top ten take roughly 3.6%. About this clonotype itself: Its antigen is unknown.

Overall study findings and caveats: Researchers could not confirm that second-wave clones peaking on day 37 targeted SARS-CoV-2. There were some responding clones in pre-infection memory, which suggested that cross-reactive memory had joined. Contracting CD4+ clones sat mainly in CM and EM; CD8+ in EMRA.

Sequencing was carried out using PBMCs or a T cell subset sorted from them (not recorded which). This receptor was taken from a man aged 18 to 35 who had mild COVID-19 (a few samples of this study predate the infection). Cell type and time point are not known.

The CDR3 DNA follows: TGTGCCAGCAGCTTAGGCTGCTACGAGCAGTACGTC. Translated, it gives CASSLGCYEQYV. The V and J genes are TRBV11-3 and TRBJ2-7; no clear D. The CDR3 length is 12 residues. Germline lookup yields CDR1 SGHNT and CDR2 YENEEA. V was pared by 1 base and J by 3 bases, with 4 bases between.